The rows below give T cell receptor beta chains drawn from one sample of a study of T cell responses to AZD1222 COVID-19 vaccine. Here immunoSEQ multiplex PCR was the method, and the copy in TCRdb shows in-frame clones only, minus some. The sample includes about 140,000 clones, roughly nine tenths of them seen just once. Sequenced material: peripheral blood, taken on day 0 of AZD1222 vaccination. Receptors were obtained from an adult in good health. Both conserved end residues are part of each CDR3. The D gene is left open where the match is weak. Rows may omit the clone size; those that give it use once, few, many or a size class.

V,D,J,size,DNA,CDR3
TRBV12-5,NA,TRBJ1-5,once,TGTGCTAGTGGTTTGGTTTCGGGGCTACTGAGCAATCAGCCCCAGCATTTT,CASGLVSGLLSNQPQHF
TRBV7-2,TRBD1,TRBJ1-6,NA,TGTGCCAGCAGCCCTAGACAGGGTACCATACCACCCCTCCACTTT,CASSPRQGTIPPLHF
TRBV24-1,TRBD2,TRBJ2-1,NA,TGTGCCACCAGTGATTTAGCGGGAGTTGGCAATGAGCAGTTCTTC,CATSDLAGVGNEQFF
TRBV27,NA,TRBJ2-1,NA,TGTGCCAGCAGCCCCTGGCCCGGGACACTAAGGGTGGGAACCTCCTACAATGAGCAGTTCTTC,CASSPWPGTLRVGTSYNEQFF
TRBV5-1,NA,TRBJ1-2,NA,TGCGCCAGCAGCCCCCGGCTGGGAGGCTATGGCTACACCTTC,CASSPRLGGYGYTF
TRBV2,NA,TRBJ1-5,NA,TGTGCCAGCAGGTGGACGGACAATCAGCCCCAGCATTTT,CASRWTDNQPQHF
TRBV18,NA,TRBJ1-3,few,TGTGCCAGCTCACCATTGGAAATGGGAACCCGAAACACCATATATTTT,CASSPLEMGTRNTIYF
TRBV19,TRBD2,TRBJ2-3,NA,TGTGCCAGTATGGAGCGGGGAGAGGAAGATACGCAGTATTTT,CASMERGEEDTQYF
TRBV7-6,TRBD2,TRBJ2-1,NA,TGTGCCAGCAGCTTGGATAGCGGGAGAGGGAGGAATGAGCAGTTCTTC,CASSLDSGRGRNEQFF
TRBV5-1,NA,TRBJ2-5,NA,TGCGCCAGCAGCTTGGGGGGGTCTCAAGAGACCCAGTACTTC,CASSLGGSQETQYF
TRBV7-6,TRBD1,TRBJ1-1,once,TGTGCCAGCAGCAGATCGGGACAGCTTTCCACTGAAGCTTTCTTT,CASSRSGQLSTEAFF
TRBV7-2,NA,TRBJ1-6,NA,TGTGCCAGCAGCTTATACTCACCCCTCCACTTT,CASSLYSPLHF
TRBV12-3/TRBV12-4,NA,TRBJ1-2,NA,TGTGCCAGCAGTTTTTGGGCAGCCAGGGGCTACACCTTC,CASSFWAARGYTF
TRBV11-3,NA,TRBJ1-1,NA,TGTGCCAGCAGCTTAGATGGGCAGGGGAACACTGAAGCTTTCTTT,CASSLDGQGNTEAFF
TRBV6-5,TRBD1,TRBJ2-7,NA,TGTGCCAGCAGGGACCGGACAGGGAGGCCCTACGAGCAGTACTTC,CASRDRTGRPYEQYF
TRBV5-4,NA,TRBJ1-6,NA,TGTGCCAGCAGCTTGGACGGGAATTCACCCCTCCACTTT,CASSLDGNSPLHF
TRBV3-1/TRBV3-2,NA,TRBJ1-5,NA,TGTGCCAGCAGCCAAGATATGAATCAGCCCCAGCATTTT,CASSQDMNQPQHF
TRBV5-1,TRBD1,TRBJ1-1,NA,TGCGCCAGCAGCTTCGTGGGACAGGGGAACACTGAAGCTTTCTTT,CASSFVGQGNTEAFF
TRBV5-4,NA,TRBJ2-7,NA,TGTGCCAGCAGCTTGGCCGAGCAGCCCTCCTACGAGCAGTACTTC,CASSLAEQPSYEQYF
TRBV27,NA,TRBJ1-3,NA,TGTGCCAGCAGTTTATCTCCTACGACAGGAAACACCATATATTTT,CASSLSPTTGNTIYF
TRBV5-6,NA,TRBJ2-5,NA,TGTGCCAGCAGCTTGGCCGGGCAGGGTGAAGAGACCCAGTACTTC,CASSLAGQGEETQYF
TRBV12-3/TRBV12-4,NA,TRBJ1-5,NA,TGTGCCAGCAGTTTTGGGGACACTCAGCCCCAGCATTTT,CASSFGDTQPQHF
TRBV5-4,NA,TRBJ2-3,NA,TGTGCCAGCAGCCCGGCGGGCAGTCCCTCCACAGATACGCAGTATTTT,CASSPAGSPSTDTQYF
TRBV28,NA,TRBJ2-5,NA,TGTGCCAGCAGTTTGTCCCCCCAAGAGACCCAGTACTTC,CASSLSPQETQYF
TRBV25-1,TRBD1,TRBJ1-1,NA,TGTGCCAGCAGTGGGAGGGGGCTGAACACTGAAGCTTTCTTT,CASSGRGLNTEAFF
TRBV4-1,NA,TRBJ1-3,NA,TGCGCCAGCAGCCAAATCTCTGGAAACACCATATATTTT,CASSQISGNTIYF
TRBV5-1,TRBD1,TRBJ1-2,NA,TGCGCCAGCAGCGACCTAGGGACAGGGGGCCGCGGCTACACCTTC,CASSDLGTGGRGYTF
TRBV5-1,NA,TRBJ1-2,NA,TGCGCCAGCAGCTTGGGAGAGGGGCTGTTGGGTGGCTACACCTTC,CASSLGEGLLGGYTF
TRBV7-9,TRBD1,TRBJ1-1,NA,TGTGCCAGCAGCGCAACAGGGGGTGAAGCTTTCTTT,CASSATGGEAFF
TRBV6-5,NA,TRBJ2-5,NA,TGTGCCAGCAGTTACTCGAGAGGGCAAGAGACCCAGTACTTC,CASSYSRGQETQYF
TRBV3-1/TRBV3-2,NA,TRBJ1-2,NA,TGTGCCAGCAGCCAAGTGACCGATTATGGCTACACCTTC,CASSQVTDYGYTF
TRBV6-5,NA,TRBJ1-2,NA,TGTGCCAGCAGTTACTCGGACGGAGGGCCAAACTATGGCTACACCTTC,CASSYSDGGPNYGYTF
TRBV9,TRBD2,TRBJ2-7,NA,TGTGCCAGCAGCCCAAGGACTAGCGGCCCCTACGAGCAGTACTTC,CASSPRTSGPYEQYF
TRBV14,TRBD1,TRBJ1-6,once,TGTGCCAGCAGCCAAGTAGGGCAGGGGGCCTCACCCCTCCACTTT,CASSQVGQGASPLHF
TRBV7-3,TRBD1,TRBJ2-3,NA,TGTGCCAGCAGCCGGGACAGGGGGCCAGATACGCAGTATTTT,CASSRDRGPDTQYF
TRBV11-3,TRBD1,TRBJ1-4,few,TGTGCCAGCAGTAGTTCCGGGACAGGGGAAAAACTGTTTTTT,CASSSSGTGEKLFF
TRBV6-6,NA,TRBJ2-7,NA,TGTGCCAGCAGTCCCGGGACTCCGTACGAGCAGTACTTC,CASSPGTPYEQYF
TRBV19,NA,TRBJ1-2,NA,TGTGCCAGTACCCCCACTTGGGGGGGGGCGCGGAGCTATGGCTACACCTTC,CASTPTWGGARSYGYTF
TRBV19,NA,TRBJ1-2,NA,TGTGCCAGTAGTATAGGGTTTAACAGTCCTGGCACCTTC,CASSIGFNSPGTF
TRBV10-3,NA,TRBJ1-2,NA,TGTGCCACCAATACAGCGAGTACAGGGAATGGCTACACCTTC,CATNTASTGNGYTF
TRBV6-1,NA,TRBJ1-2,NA,TGTGCCAGCAGTGAAGCGGGGCCAACAACCCCAGGGCTCTATGGCTACACCTTC,CASSEAGPTTPGLYGYTF
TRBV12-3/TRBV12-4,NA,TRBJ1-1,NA,TGTGCCAGCATGGCGGGGAACGCTTTCTTT,CASMAGNAFF
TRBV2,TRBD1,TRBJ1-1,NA,TGTGCCAGCAATCTAGACAGGGCTGGTACTGAAGCTTTCTTT,CASNLDRAGTEAFF
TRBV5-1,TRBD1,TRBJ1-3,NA,TGCGCCAGCAGCAGACAGGGAACTGGAAACACCATATATTTT,CASSRQGTGNTIYF
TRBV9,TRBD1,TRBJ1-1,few,TGTGCCAGCAGCGCCAGGGGGCTTGCGACTGAAGCTTTCTTT,CASSARGLATEAFF
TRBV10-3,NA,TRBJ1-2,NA,TGTGCCATCAGTGAGTCGGGGGTATCCGGCTACACCTTC,CAISESGVSGYTF
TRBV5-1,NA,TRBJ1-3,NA,TGCGCCAGCAGCTTGGGTACAAGGGGCTCTGGAAACACCATATATTTT,CASSLGTRGSGNTIYF
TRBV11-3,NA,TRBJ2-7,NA,TGTGCCAGCAGCCCTAGGGAGGGGGTATACGAGCAGTACTTC,CASSPREGVYEQYF
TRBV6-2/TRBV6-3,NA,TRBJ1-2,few,TGTGCCAGCAGTCGTCAGTCCAAAACAGGGGGCTACACCTTC,CASSRQSKTGGYTF
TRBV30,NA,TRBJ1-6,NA,TGTGCCTGGAGCCAACGCGGGGTTGGGAATTCACCCCTCCACTTT,CAWSQRGVGNSPLHF